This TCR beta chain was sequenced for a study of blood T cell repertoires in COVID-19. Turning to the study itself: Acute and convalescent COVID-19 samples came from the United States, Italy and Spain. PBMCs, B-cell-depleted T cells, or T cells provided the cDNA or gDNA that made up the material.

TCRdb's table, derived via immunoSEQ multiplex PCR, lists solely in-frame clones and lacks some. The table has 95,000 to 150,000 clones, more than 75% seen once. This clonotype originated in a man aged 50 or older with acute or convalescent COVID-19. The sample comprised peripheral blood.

The CDR3 protein is CASSLVDSSYEQYF. Here the CDR3 DNA reads TGCGCCAGCAGCTTGGTAGACAGCTCCTACGAGCAGTACTTC. This chain links TRBV5-1 with TRBJ2-7, with a possible D match to TRBD1 (5 bases). Germline CDR1 is SGHRS and CDR2 is YFSETQ. The CDR3 loop spans 14 amino acids. Trimming shortened V by 0 bases and J by 0 bases, and 7 bases separated the two germline ends.